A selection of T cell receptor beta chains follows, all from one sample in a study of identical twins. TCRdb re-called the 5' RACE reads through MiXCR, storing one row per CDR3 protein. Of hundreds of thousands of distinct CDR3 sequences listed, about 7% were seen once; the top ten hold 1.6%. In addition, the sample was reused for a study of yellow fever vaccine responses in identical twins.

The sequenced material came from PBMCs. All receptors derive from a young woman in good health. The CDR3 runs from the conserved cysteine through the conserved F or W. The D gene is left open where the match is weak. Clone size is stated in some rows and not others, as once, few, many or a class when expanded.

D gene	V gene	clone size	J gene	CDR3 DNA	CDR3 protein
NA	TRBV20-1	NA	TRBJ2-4	TGCAGTGCCCACGAGGGGGGGGGCCATAACATTCAGTACTTC	CSAHEGGGHNIQYF
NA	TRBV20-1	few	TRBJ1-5	TGCAGTGCCACGGACAGCAATAGCAATCAGCCCCAGCATTTT	CSATDSNSNQPQHF
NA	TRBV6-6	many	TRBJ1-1	TGTGCCAGCAGTTCAGCGAACACTGAAGCTTTCTTT	CASSSANTEAFF
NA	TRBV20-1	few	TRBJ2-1	TGCAGTGCATGGGACCGAGTGGAGCAGTTCTTC	CSAWDRVEQFF
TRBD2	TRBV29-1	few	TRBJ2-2	TGCAGCGTCGCCGGGACTAGCTACACCGGGGAGCTGTTTTTT	CSVAGTSYTGELFF
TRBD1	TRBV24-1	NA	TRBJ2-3	TGTGCCACCAGTACAGACAGGGGCCTGGGAGATACGCAGTATTTT	CATSTDRGLGDTQYF
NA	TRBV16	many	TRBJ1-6	TGTGCCAGCAGCCGCCGACAAGGAGAGAATTCACCCCTCCACTTT	CASSRRQGENSPLHF
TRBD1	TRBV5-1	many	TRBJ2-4	TGCGCCAGCAGCCAAGGGGGCGCCTCAACCAAAAACATTCAGTACTTC	CASSQGGASTKNIQYF
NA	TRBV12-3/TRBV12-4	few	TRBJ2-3	TGTGCCAGCAAACAGGGAGGGCCAAGCACAGATACGCAGTATTTT	CASKQGGPSTDTQYF
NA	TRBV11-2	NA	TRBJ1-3	TGTGCCAGCAGCTCGTTTGGGCAGCCTGGAAACACCATATATTTT	CASSSFGQPGNTIYF
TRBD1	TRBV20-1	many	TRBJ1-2	TGCAGTGCTCAGACAGGGGTCGGCTACACCTTC	CSAQTGVGYTF
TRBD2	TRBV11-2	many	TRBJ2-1	TGTGCCAGCACCCCGGGACTAGGGGACAATGAGCAGTTCTTC	CASTPGLGDNEQFF
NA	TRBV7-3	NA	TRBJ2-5	TGTGCCAGCAGCTTAGATACAGGATCGTCAGAGACCCAGTACTTC	CASSLDTGSSETQYF
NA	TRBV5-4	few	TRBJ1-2	TGTGCCAGCAGCTTACCACAGGGCTGGGACTATGGCTACACCTTC	CASSLPQGWDYGYTF
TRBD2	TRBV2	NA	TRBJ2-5	TGTGCCAGCAGGAGCGGGAGAGGGGAGACCCAGTACTTC	CASRSGRGETQYF
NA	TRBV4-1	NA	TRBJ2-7	TGCGCCAGCAGTGGGGGGCTTGGGTACGAGCAGTACTTC	CASSGGLGYEQYF
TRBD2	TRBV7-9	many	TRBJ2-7	TGTGCCAGCAGCTTAGACGGAGCGGGAGGGTACGAGCAGTACTTC	CASSLDGAGGYEQYF
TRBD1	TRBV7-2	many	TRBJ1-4	TGTGCCAGCAGCTTCACAGGGGGCCCTAATGAAAAACTGTTTTTT	CASSFTGGPNEKLFF
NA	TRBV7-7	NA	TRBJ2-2	TGTGCCAGCAGCCCGACGGACGTCACGAACACCGGGGAGCTGTTTTTT	CASSPTDVTNTGELFF
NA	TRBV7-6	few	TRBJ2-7	TGTGCCAGCAGCTTGACGACGGACAGCCGCTACGAGCAGTACTTC	CASSLTTDSRYEQYF
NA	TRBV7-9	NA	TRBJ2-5	TGTGCCAGCAGCCACCCGATCCAAGAGACCCAGTACTTC	CASSHPIQETQYF
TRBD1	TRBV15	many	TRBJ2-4	TGTGCCACCAGGGAAGAAGGGACAGGGCTTAAAAACATTCAGTACTTC	CATREEGTGLKNIQYF
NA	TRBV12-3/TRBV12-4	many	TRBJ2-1	TGTGCCAGCACCCCTTTCCATGAGCAGTTCTTC	CASTPFHEQFF
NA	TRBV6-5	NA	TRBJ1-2	TGTGCCAGCAGTTACTCGACGGGCGCTAACTATGGCTACACCTTC	CASSYSTGANYGYTF
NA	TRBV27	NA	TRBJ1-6	TGTGCGAGTCGGGGGGCGTCCTATAATTCACCCCTCCACTTT	CASRGASYNSPLHF
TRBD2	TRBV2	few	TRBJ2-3	TGTGCCAGCAGATCTAGCGGGAGTTTCACAGATACGCAGTATTTT	CASRSSGSFTDTQYF
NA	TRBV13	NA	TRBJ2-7	TGTGCCAGCAGCTTATGGTTGGGGGAGCAGTACTTC	CASSLWLGEQYF
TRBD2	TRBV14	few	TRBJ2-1	TGTGCCAGCAGCCAAGATCTAGCGGGGGGGCCTCGTTCCTACAATGAGCAGTTCTTC	CASSQDLAGGPRSYNEQFF
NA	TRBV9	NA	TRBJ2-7	TGTGCCAGCAGCACGGGCGCCAGCTCCTACGAGCAGTACTTC	CASSTGASSYEQYF
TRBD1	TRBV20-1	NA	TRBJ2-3	TGCAGTGCCACCGGGACAGGGTTCACTCATACGCAGTATTTT	CSATGTGFTHTQYF
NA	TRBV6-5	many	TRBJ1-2	TGTGCCAGCAGTTATGACAGCAACTATGGCTACACCTTC	CASSYDSNYGYTF
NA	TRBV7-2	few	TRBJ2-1	TGTGCCAGCAGCCCCCCATCGTGGAATGAGCAGTTCTTC	CASSPPSWNEQFF
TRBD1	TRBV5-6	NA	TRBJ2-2	TGTGCCAGCAGTTATCAGGGGGCCGGGGAGCTGTTTTTT	CASSYQGAGELFF
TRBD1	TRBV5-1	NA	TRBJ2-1	TGCGCCAGCAGCACGGACAGGGCAGCCTACAATGAGCAGTTCTTC	CASSTDRAAYNEQFF
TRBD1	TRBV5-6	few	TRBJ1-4	TGTGCCAGCAGCCCGGGACAGGGTCAAGGAAAACTGTTTTTT	CASSPGQGQGKLFF
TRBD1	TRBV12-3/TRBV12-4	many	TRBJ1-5	TGTGCCAGCAGTCCCGGACAGGGAAGGAATCAGCCCCAGCATTTT	CASSPGQGRNQPQHF
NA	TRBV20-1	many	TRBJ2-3	TGCAGTGCTAGCGGGACGTCCAGCACAGATACGCAGTATTTT	CSASGTSSTDTQYF
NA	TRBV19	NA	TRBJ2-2	TGTGCCAGTAGTATAGTCACAGGAGGAAACACCGGGGAGCTGTTTTTT	CASSIVTGGNTGELFF
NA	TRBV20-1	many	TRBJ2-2	TGCAGTGCTAGAGTGGCGGGGGCCGTCACCGGGGAGCTGTTTTTT	CSARVAGAVTGELFF
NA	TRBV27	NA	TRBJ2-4	TGTGCCAGCAGTCTCGACCGAAAAAACATTCAGTACTTC	CASSLDRKNIQYF